This is a list of T cell receptor beta chains from one sample in a study of cytomegalovirus exposure and HLA in healthy donors. Repertoires were generated with immunoSEQ multiplex PCR, while TCRdb's copy carries only in-frame clones and drops some. The table records 110,000 to 150,000 clones, around 83% of them present only once. Input material: PBMCs. Source of these receptors: a man aged 35 to 55 in good health and CMV-seropositive. Each CDR3 is given with its conserved first and last residue. The order of the fields is clone size, J gene, D gene, V gene, CDR3 protein, CDR3 DNA. A D gene is named only where the DNA matches it firmly. The listing skips clone size in some rows; elsewhere it reads once, few, many or a size class.

>NA|TRBJ1-5|NA|TRBV19
CASGGSTQPQHF
TGTGCCAGTGGGGGGTCGACTCAGCCCCAGCATTTT
>NA|TRBJ1-1|TRBD1|TRBV19
CASKDRGDTEAFF
TGTGCCAGTAAGGACAGGGGAGACACTGAAGCTTTCTTT
>NA|TRBJ2-7|NA|TRBV5-1
CASSPTGLGILYEQYF
TGCGCCAGCAGCCCTACGGGACTTGGGATCCTGTACGAGCAGTACTTC
>NA|TRBJ1-1|NA|TRBV11-2
CASSLVGRGRTEAFF
TGTGCCAGCAGCTTAGTTGGCAGGGGTCGGACTGAAGCTTTCTTT
>NA|TRBJ2-5|NA|TRBV6-1
CASSSPGVGETQYF
TGTGCCAGCAGTTCCCCAGGGGTGGGAGAGACCCAGTACTTC
>NA|TRBJ1-1|NA|TRBV27
CASSLRPYRYWNTEAFF
TGTGCCAGCAGTTTACGGCCCTACAGGTATTGGAACACTGAAGCTTTCTTT
>NA|TRBJ2-5|TRBD1|TRBV5-4
CASSLGTGGLQETQYF
TGTGCCAGCAGCTTGGGAACAGGGGGCCTCCAAGAGACCCAGTACTTC
>few|TRBJ1-1|NA|TRBV2
CASSERRGTNTEAFF
TGTGCCAGCAGTGAGAGGCGGGGGACGAACACTGAAGCTTTCTTT
>NA|TRBJ1-2|NA|TRBV7-8
CASSLNREGYGYTF
TGTGCCAGCAGCTTGAACAGGGAAGGCTATGGCTACACCTTC
>NA|TRBJ2-2|NA|TRBV9
CASSVGGGISRELFF
TGTGCCAGCAGCGTAGGGGGCGGGATTTCCCGGGAGCTGTTTTTT
>NA|TRBJ1-2|NA|TRBV30
CAWSVRGFGYTF
TGTGCCTGGAGTGTACGGGGGTTCGGCTACACCTTC
>few|TRBJ2-7|TRBD2|TRBV6-6
CASSSGRGLYEQYF
TGTGCCAGCAGCTCGGGGAGGGGTCTCTACGAGCAGTACTTC
>NA|TRBJ2-7|NA|TRBV2
CASSGQGPSYEQYF
TGTGCCAGCAGTGGGCAGGGTCCCTCCTACGAGCAGTACTTC
>NA|TRBJ1-2|TRBD1|TRBV10-2
CASIPEDRTYGYTF
TGCGCCAGCATCCCGGAGGACAGGACCTATGGCTACACCTTC
>NA|TRBJ1-4|NA|TRBV6-5
CASSLRDTEKLFF
TGTGCCAGCAGTCTCCGGGACACTGAAAAACTGTTTTTT
>NA|TRBJ2-2|TRBD2|TRBV6-4
CASSLAGNTGELFF
TGTGCCAGCAGTCTAGCGGGGAACACCGGGGAGCTGTTTTTT
>NA|TRBJ1-2|TRBD1|TRBV2
CASSERRQGNGYTF
TGTGCCAGCAGTGAAAGGAGACAGGGGAATGGCTACACCTTC
>NA|TRBJ2-7|TRBD2|TRBV29-1
CSVARTTSRGPYEQYF
TGCAGCGTTGCCCGTACGACTAGCCGGGGTCCCTACGAGCAGTACTTC
>NA|TRBJ1-2|NA|TRBV5-8
CASSFIGRHYGYTF
TGTGCCAGCAGCTTTATAGGGAGGCACTATGGCTACACCTTC
>NA|TRBJ2-3|TRBD2|TRBV7-8
CASSLASGDRQYF
TGTGCCAGCAGCTTAGCTAGCGGGGATCGGCAGTATTTT
>NA|TRBJ1-2|TRBD1|TRBV29-1
CSAKTGGSGGYTF
TGCAGCGCCAAGACAGGGGGCTCGGGTGGCTACACCTTC
>NA|TRBJ1-1|TRBD1|TRBV27
CASSSGGNTEAFF
TGTGCCAGCAGTTCAGGGGGCAACACTGAAGCTTTCTTT
>NA|TRBJ1-4|TRBD1|TRBV27
CASSPPGQGDEKLFF
TGTGCCAGCAGTCCTCCGGGACAGGGGGATGAAAAACTGTTTTTT
>NA|TRBJ2-1|NA|TRBV30
CAWSSGRGYNEQFF
TGTGCCTGGAGTTCTGGGCGGGGATACAATGAGCAGTTCTTC
>few|TRBJ1-2|NA|TRBV5-1
CASSSQTANYGYTF
TGCGCCAGCAGCTCTCAGACAGCTAACTATGGCTACACCTTC
>NA|TRBJ1-4|NA|TRBV30
CAWRGRQANEKLFF
TGTGCCTGGAGAGGAAGGCAGGCTAATGAAAAACTGTTTTTT
>NA|TRBJ1-1|NA|TRBV18
CASSPGQDTEAFF
TGTGCCAGCTCACCGGGCCAGGACACTGAAGCTTTCTTT
>NA|TRBJ1-2|TRBD1|TRBV12-5
CASGWTGNGGYTF
TGTGCTAGTGGTTGGACAGGGAATGGCGGCTACACCTTC
>NA|TRBJ2-1|TRBD1|TRBV30
CAWSTGQGVSHEQFF
TGTGCCTGGAGTACGGGACAGGGGGTTTCCCATGAGCAGTTCTTC
>NA|TRBJ1-6|NA|TRBV11-2
CASSQGLNSPLHF
TGTGCCAGCAGCCAGGGACTTAATTCACCCCTCCACTTT
>NA|TRBJ2-2|TRBD2|TRBV19
CASSSGRYTGELFF
TGTGCCAGTTCCAGCGGGAGATACACCGGGGAGCTGTTTTTT
>NA|TRBJ1-6|NA|TRBV6-5
CASRPGQFYNSPLHF
TGTGCCAGCAGGCCCGGACAGTTTTATAATTCACCCCTCCACTTT
>NA|TRBJ1-2|TRBD1|TRBV27
CASKDRGDLGYTF
TGTGCCAGCAAGGACAGGGGAGATCTCGGCTACACCTTC
>once|TRBJ1-6|TRBD1|TRBV6-5
CASREQGQGGSPLHF
TGTGCCAGCAGGGAGCAGGGACAGGGAGGGTCACCCCTCCACTTT
>NA|TRBJ2-7|NA|TRBV7-6
CASSWGAGLPYEQYF
TGTGCCAGCAGCTGGGGTGCGGGTCTTCCCTACGAGCAGTACTTC
>NA|TRBJ1-1|NA|TRBV7-9
CSSRGETEAFF
TGTTCCAGCCGCGGGGAAACTGAAGCTTTCTTT
>NA|TRBJ2-7|TRBD2|TRBV5-6
CASSWRASGPYEQYF
TGTGCCAGCAGCTGGAGGGCTAGCGGACCCTACGAGCAGTACTTC
>once|TRBJ2-1|TRBD2|TRBV9
CASSVGGSLYNEQFF
TGTGCCAGCAGCGTAGGCGGGAGTCTCTACAATGAGCAGTTCTTC
>NA|TRBJ1-3|NA|TRBV5-4
CASSPGSGAGNTIYF
TGTGCCAGCAGCCCCGGGTCAGGGGCTGGAAACACCATATATTTT
>NA|TRBJ2-7|NA|TRBV5-1
CASSPPQQGYEQYF
TGCGCCAGCAGCCCCCCTCAACAGGGTTACGAGCAGTACTTC
>NA|TRBJ2-7|NA|TRBV5-1
CASRRGPSSYEQYF
TGCGCCAGCAGAAGGGGCCCGTCCTCCTACGAGCAGTACTTC
>NA|TRBJ2-1|NA|TRBV11-2
CASSRLAPGKMSSYNEQFF
TGTGCCAGCAGCCGACTTGCACCGGGTAAGATGAGCTCCTACAATGAGCAGTTCTTC